Below, 29 T cell receptor beta chains from the same sample are listed, as sequenced in a study of cytomegalovirus exposure and HLA in healthy donors. Assay: immunoSEQ multiplex PCR; the TCRdb copy retains only in-frame clones and omits some. The sample includes roughly 76,000 clones, 90% to 95% seen only once; the top ten take about 1.6%. Sequences were obtained from PBMCs. The receptors derive from a man younger than 35 in good health and CMV-seropositive.

The chain has TRBV6-5 and TRBJ2-7, with a possible D match to TRBD2 (5 bases). CDR1 is MNHEY, CDR2 SVGAGI, per germline. V was trimmed by 5 bases and J by 5 bases, leaving 13 bases between them. The CDR3 is 13 residues long. The CDR3 DNA follows: TGTGCCAGCAGTCCTCGGGGTTGGCACGAGCAGTACTTC. Amino acid sequence: CASSPRGWHEQYF.

The V and J genes are TRBV6-6 and TRBJ1-1, with D unresolved. The CDR3 consists of 12 residues. The ends were cut back, 5 bases at V and 6 bases at J, with 10 bases in the middle. The germline CDR1 and CDR2 sequences are MNHNY and SVGAGI (reference sequence). The DNA of the CDR3 is TGTGCCAGCAGTCAGGACGGGGCTGAAGCTTTCTTT. Translation gives CASSQDGAEAFF.

This chain connects TRBV28 to TRBJ2-1; the D gene is possibly TRBD2 (6 bases). The CDR3 has 14 amino acids. The germline V gene encodes CDR1 MDHEN and CDR2 SYDVKM. Trimming took 6 bases from V and 2 from J, leaving 11 bases between them. CDR3 nucleotide sequence: TGTGCCAGCAGGCGGGGCGATGCCTACAATGAGCAGTTCTTC. Translation gives CASRRGDAYNEQFF.

The chain employs TRBV29-1 and TRBJ2-5; D might be TRBD2 (7 bases). Trimming shortened V by 4 bases and J by 11 bases, and 17 bases separated the two germline ends. The CDR3 length is 12 residues. CDR1 is SQVTM and CDR2 is ANQGSEA in the germline V gene. The CDR3 region is CSVVWQGREQYF. The CDR3 DNA follows: TGCAGCGTTGTTTGGCAGGGGCGGGAGCAGTACTTC.

The chain combines TRBV6-1 with TRBJ1-4, with D possibly TRBD1 on 5 matching bases. The CDR3 loop spans 14 amino acids. CDR1 and CDR2 (germline): MNHNS, SASEGT. V lost 0 bases, J lost 7 bases, and 9 bases lay in between. The CDR3 protein is CASSEAQGFEKLFF. The CDR3 nucleotides read TGTGCCAGCAGTGAAGCGCAGGGTTTTGAAAAACTGTTTTTT.

This rearrangement joins TRBV15 to TRBJ2-3; weak D call: TRBD2 (6 bases). Germline assignment: CDR1 LNHNV and CDR2 YYDKDF (reference sequence). The CDR3 has 15 residues. Trimming cost V 1 base and J 3 bases, with 11 bases left between them. CDR3 coding DNA: TGTGCCACCAGCAGAGCCCGGGAGCCAACAGATACGCAGTATTTT. Translated: CATSRAREPTDTQYF.

The chain combines TRBV5-1 with TRBJ2-7, with D possibly matching TRBD1 (5 bases). The germline V gene has CDR1 SGHRS and CDR2 YFSETQ. Trimming left V 0 bases short and J 4 bases short, with 14 bases between. CDR3 length: 15 amino acids. The CDR3 bases are TGCGCCAGCAGCTTGGCATCAGGGCCCCATTACGAGCAGTACTTC. Translation: CASSLASGPHYEQYF.

The V call is TRBV6-1, the J call TRBJ1-1; TRBD1 is a possible D gene (6 bases). The V and J ends lost 7 bases and 1 base respectively, with 16 bases between them. This CDR3 spans 15 amino acids. Germline loops: CDR1 MNHNS, CDR2 SASEGT. CDR3 loop: CASIPRGASNTEAFF. In DNA form, the CDR3 reads TGTGCCAGCATTCCCAGGGGCGCATCGAACACTGAAGCTTTCTTT.

This CDR3 is CASRTDASGAYEQYF. The CDR3 region has the DNA TGTGCCAGCCGTACTGACGCTAGCGGGGCGTACGAGCAGTACTTC. The V and J genes are TRBV6-5 and TRBJ2-7, with 9 bases aligning to TRBD2. CDR1 is MNHEY, CDR2 SVGAGI, per germline. The CDR3 has 15 amino acids. V shed 8 bases and J 4 bases; nucleotides not matched to a gene: 12.

The chain couples TRBV5-1 to TRBJ2-5, with TRBD2 matching 12 bases. Looked up from germline, CDR1 is SGHRS and CDR2 is YFSETQ. This CDR3 has 16 residues. The V segment lost 4 bases and the J segment 2 bases; nucleotides outside the gene matches: 6. CDR3 sequence reads: CASSRGTSGHQETQYF. The CDR3 bases are TGCGCCAGCAGCAGAGGGACTAGCGGGCATCAAGAGACCCAGTACTTC. Filled out from reference TRBV5-1 and TRBJ2-5, the complete variable domain reads KAGVTQTPRYLIKTRGQQVTLSCSPISGHRSVSWYQQTPGQGLQFLFEYFSETQRNKGNFPGRFSGRQFSNSRSEMNVSTLELGDSALYLCASSRGTSGHQETQYFGPGTRLLVL.

The gene calls are TRBV5-1 and TRBJ2-3; TRBD2 aligns across 10 bases. The CDR3 is 20 residues long. CDR1 and CDR2 (germline): SGHRS, YFSETQ. The J segment lost 0 bases and the V segment lost 1 base, leaving 14 bases of the junction unmatched. CDR3: CASSLSPDWTSGGSTDTQYF. DNA of the CDR3: TGCGCCAGCAGCTTGTCCCCCGACTGGACTAGCGGAGGTAGCACAGATACGCAGTATTTT.

The chain carries TRBV10-3 and TRBJ2-7, with D unclear. Germline-derived CDR1 and CDR2 are ENHRY and SYGVKD. The length of the CDR3 is 14 residues. The ends were cut back, 4 bases at V and 0 bases at J, with 10 bases in the middle. The CDR3 here is CAISVELHSYEQYF. For the CDR3, the DNA is TGTGCCATCAGTGTAGAGCTCCACTCCTACGAGCAGTACTTC.

The chain has TRBV7-2 and TRBJ2-5; D gene ambiguous. In germline, CDR1 is SGHTA, CDR2 FQGNSA. V lost 1 base and J lost 5, with 11 bases in between. This CDR3 contains 14 residues. The CDR3 loop is CASSLGSITETQYF. As DNA, the CDR3 is TGTGCCAGCAGCTTAGGATCTATTACGGAGACCCAGTACTTC.

The chain joins TRBV5-1 to TRBJ1-2; D not resolved. Per the germline V gene, CDR1 is SGHRS and CDR2 is YFSETQ. V was pared by 0 bases and J by 8 bases, with 5 bases between. This CDR3 is 11 amino acids long. CDR3 in DNA: TGCGCCAGCAGCTTGGACAGAGGCTACACCTTC. This gives the protein CASSLDRGYTF.

V and J are TRBV19 and TRBJ2-7, with 7 positions matching TRBD2. Germline assignment: CDR1 LNHDA and CDR2 SQIVND (reference sequence). The junction had 3 bases not matched to a gene; V was cut back by 4 bases and J by 0 bases. The CDR3 covers 14 residues. The CDR3 region is CASSTSGSSYEQYF. CDR3 in DNA: TGTGCCAGTAGTACTAGCGGCTCCTCCTACGAGCAGTACTTC.

The rearrangement links TRBV30 to TRBJ2-3; TRBD2 is a possible D gene (5 bases). V lost 1 base and J lost 0, with 11 bases in between. This CDR3 comprises 15 residues. Germline-derived CDR1 and CDR2 are GTSNPN and SVGIG (reference sequence). CDR3 residues: CAWSEGGASTDTQYF. The CDR3 coding sequence is TGTGCCTGGAGTGAAGGAGGAGCGAGCACAGATACGCAGTATTTT.

The J gene is TRBJ2-5, the V gene TRBV18; TRBD1 might be the D (6 bases). The CDR3 extends over 13 amino acids. V was shortened by 4 bases and J by 2 bases, with 8 bases between the two germline ends. Germline CDR1 is KGHSH and CDR2 is LQKENI. CDR3 nucleotides: TGTGCCAGCTCACAAACAGGGCAAGAGACCCAGTACTTC. This gives the protein CASSQTGQETQYF.

The V call is TRBV5-4, the J call TRBJ2-3, with 7 positions matching TRBD1. The CDR3 covers 13 residues. The germline V gene has CDR1 SGHNT and CDR2 YYREEE (reference sequence). Trimming at V came to 5 bases and at J to 4 bases, leaving 4 bases not matched to a gene. The CDR3 loop reads CASSFDRADTQYF. DNA of the CDR3: TGTGCCAGCAGTTTTGACAGGGCAGATACGCAGTATTTT. The full variable domain, its missing parts supplied by reference TRBV5-4 and TRBJ2-3, is ETGVTQSPTHLIKTRGQQVTLRCSSQSGHNTVSWYQQALGQGPQFIFQYYREEENGRGNFPPRFSGLQFPNYSSELNVNALELDDSALYLCASSFDRADTQYFGPGTRLTVL.

This clone has just one count. The rearrangement uses TRBV29-1 and TRBJ2-7, with 10 positions matching TRBD1. CDR3 length equals 15 residues. Germline V gene sequence: CDR1 SQVTM, CDR2 ANQGSEA. Trimming removed 0 bases from V and 4 bases from J; junction bases left unmatched: 6. In DNA, the CDR3 is TGCAGCGTTGAAGAGAGGGACAGGGGAAGGTACGAGCAGTACTTC. Translation gives CSVEERDRGRYEQYF.

The chain couples TRBV6-1 to TRBJ2-7, with TRBD2 matching over 9 bases. Germline values: CDR1 MNHNS, CDR2 SASEGT. V lost 4 bases and J lost 7; bases outside the gene matches: 11. The CDR3 spans 15 residues. CDR3 sequence: CASSVVAGAPLEQYF. For the CDR3, the DNA is TGTGCCAGCAGTGTGGTAGCGGGAGCGCCTTTGGAGCAGTACTTC.

The chain recombines TRBV2 with TRBJ1-5, with D tentatively TRBD1 (6 bases). This CDR3 has 15 residues. Germline V gene sequence: CDR1 SNHLY, CDR2 FYNNEI. The germline V and J ends were trimmed by 5 bases and 6 bases, with 17 bases remaining between them. The CDR3: CASSLDRSQTQPQHF. The CDR3 nucleotides are TGTGCCAGCAGTCTCGACAGGAGCCAGACTCAGCCCCAGCATTTT.

The V and J genes are TRBV10-3 and TRBJ2-7; D gene unclear. V lost 2 bases and J lost 1, with 3 bases in between. The V gene's germline CDR1 is ENHRY and CDR2 SYGVKD. This CDR3 comprises 12 residues. The CDR3 sequence: CAISEESYEQYF. As DNA, the CDR3 is TGTGCCATCAGTGAGGAGTCCTACGAGCAGTACTTC.

This chain connects TRBV5-6 to TRBJ1-2; D is uncertain. V was clipped by 0 bases and J by 6 bases, with 12 bases between them. This CDR3 is 14 amino acids long. Germline V gene sequence: CDR1 SGHDT, CDR2 YYEEEE. The CDR3 region is CASSLDAGSDGYTF. The CDR3 coding sequence is TGTGCCAGCAGCTTGGACGCGGGTTCGGATGGCTACACCTTC.

This chain uses TRBV6-6 with TRBJ2-7; a weak D match, TRBD1 (6 bases). This CDR3 has 14 amino acids. CDR1 and CDR2 from the germline V gene are MNHNY and SVGAGI (reference sequence). Trimming removed 6 bases at V and 1 base at J, with 13 bases between. The chain's CDR3 is CASRPDRTSYEQYF. The CDR3 DNA reads TGTGCCAGCAGACCCGACAGGACGTCCTACGAGCAGTACTTC.

This clone occurred once. The chain recombines TRBV19 with TRBJ1-5, with D uncertain. Germline assignment: CDR1 LNHDA and CDR2 SQIVND (reference sequence). V was cut by 0 bases and J by 3 bases, with 9 bases left in between. The CDR3 extends over 15 amino acids. The CDR3 reads CASSIDHSPNQPQHF. CDR3 DNA sequence: TGTGCCAGTAGTATAGATCACAGTCCCAATCAGCCCCAGCATTTT.

This chain joins TRBV18 and TRBJ2-2; the D is unclear. This CDR3 contains 14 residues. V dropped 3 bases and J dropped 3 bases, with 8 bases sitting between them. CDR1 and CDR2 (germline): KGHSH, LQKENI. The CDR3 reads CASSPSYDTGELFF. For the CDR3, the DNA is TGTGCCAGCTCACCGAGTTATGACACCGGGGAGCTGTTTTTT.

The gene calls are TRBV30 and TRBJ1-5, with D perhaps matching TRBD1 (6 bases). Germline V gene data show CDR1 as GTSNPN and CDR2 as SVGIG (reference sequence). CDR3 length: 17 amino acids. The V end was cut by 0 bases, the J end by 0 bases, with 15 bases between. The CDR3, as DNA: TGTGCCTGGAGTGTCCAACAGGGAGCCATTAGCAATCAGCCCCAGCATTTT. Amino acid sequence: CAWSVQQGAISNQPQHF.

The J gene is TRBJ1-5, the V gene TRBV28; perhaps TRBD1 as D (5 bases). Trimming took off 5 bases at V and 3 bases at J, with 14 bases between the two ends. CDR1 and CDR2 (germline): MDHEN, SYDVKM. The CDR3 is 15 amino acids. In DNA form, the CDR3 reads TGTGCCAGCAGTGTCGACAGAGCTCTCAATCAGCCCCAGCATTTT. It is translated as CASSVDRALNQPQHF.

This sequence joins TRBV28 and TRBJ2-1; TRBD1 aligns across 7 bases. V gave up 7 bases and J gave up 6 bases; unmatched junction bases: 3. CDR3 length equals 12 residues. Germline assignment: CDR1 MDHEN and CDR2 SYDVKM. The CDR3 reads CASNDRANEQFF. CDR3 DNA: TGTGCCAGCAACGACAGGGCCAATGAGCAGTTCTTC.